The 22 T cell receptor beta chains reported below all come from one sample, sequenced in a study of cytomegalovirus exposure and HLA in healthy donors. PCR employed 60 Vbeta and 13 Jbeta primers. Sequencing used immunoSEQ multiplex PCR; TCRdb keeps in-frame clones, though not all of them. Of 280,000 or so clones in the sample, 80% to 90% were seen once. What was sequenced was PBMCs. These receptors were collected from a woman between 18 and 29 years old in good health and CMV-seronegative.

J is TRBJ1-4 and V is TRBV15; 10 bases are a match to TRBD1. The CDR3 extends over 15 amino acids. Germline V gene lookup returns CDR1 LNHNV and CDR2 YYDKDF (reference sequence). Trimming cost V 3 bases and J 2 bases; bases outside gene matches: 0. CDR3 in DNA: TGTGCCACCAGCAGGGGACAGGGGACTAATGAAAAACTGTTTTTT. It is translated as CATSRGQGTNEKLFF.

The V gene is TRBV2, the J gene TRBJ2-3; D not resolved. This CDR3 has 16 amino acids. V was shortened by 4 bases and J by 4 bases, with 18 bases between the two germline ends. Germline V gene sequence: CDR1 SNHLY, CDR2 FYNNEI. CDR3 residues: CASSGPSWSRSDTQYF. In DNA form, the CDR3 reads TGTGCCAGCAGTGGGCCGTCCTGGAGTAGGTCAGATACGCAGTATTTT.

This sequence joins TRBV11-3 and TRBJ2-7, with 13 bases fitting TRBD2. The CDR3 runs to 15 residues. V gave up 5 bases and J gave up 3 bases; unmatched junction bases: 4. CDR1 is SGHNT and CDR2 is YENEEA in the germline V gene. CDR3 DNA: TGTGCCAGCAGCCCCGGGACTAGCGGGGACTACGAGCAGTACTTC. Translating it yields CASSPGTSGDYEQYF.

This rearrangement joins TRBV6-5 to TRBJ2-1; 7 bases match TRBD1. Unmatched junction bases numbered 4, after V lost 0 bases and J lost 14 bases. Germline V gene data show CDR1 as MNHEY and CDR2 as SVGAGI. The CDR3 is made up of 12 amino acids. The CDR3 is CASSYSNRGEFF. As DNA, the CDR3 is TGTGCCAGCAGTTACTCGAACAGGGGAGAGTTCTTC.

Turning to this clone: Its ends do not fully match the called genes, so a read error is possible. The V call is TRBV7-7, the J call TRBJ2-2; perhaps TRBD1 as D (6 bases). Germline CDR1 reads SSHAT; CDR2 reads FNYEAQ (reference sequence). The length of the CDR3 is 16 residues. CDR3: CASSRQASANTGELFF. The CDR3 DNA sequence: TGTGCTAGCAGTCGACAGGCTTCCGCGAACACCGGGGAGCTGTTTTTT.

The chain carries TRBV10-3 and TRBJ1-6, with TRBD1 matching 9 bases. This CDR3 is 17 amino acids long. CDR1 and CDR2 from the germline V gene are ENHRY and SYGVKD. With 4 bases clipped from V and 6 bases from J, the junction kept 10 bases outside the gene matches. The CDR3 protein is CAISGRGQGRVNSPLHF. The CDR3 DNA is TGTGCCATCAGTGGACGCGGACAGGGGCGAGTTAATTCACCCCTCCACTTT.

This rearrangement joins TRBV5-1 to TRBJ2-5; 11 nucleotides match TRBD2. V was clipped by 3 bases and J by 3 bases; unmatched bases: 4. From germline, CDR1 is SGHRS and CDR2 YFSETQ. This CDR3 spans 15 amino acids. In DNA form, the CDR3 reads TGCGCCAGCAGCTGGGGGACTAGCGGAAAAGAGACCCAGTACTTC. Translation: CASSWGTSGKETQYF.

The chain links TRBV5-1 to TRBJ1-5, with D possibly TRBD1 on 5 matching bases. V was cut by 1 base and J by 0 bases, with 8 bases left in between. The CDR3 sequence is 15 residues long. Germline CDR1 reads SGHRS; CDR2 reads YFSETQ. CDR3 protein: CASSLTGYSNQPQHF. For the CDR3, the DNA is TGCGCCAGCAGCTTGACAGGATATAGCAATCAGCCCCAGCATTTT.

The CDR3 DNA follows: TGTGCCAGCAGCTTAAGCAAAAACTATGGCTACACCTTC. Protein product: CASSLSKNYGYTF. The chain uses TRBV11-2 and TRBJ1-2; D unresolved. Trimming removed 2 bases at V and 2 bases at J, with 6 bases between. The CDR3 totals 13 residues. Germline values: CDR1 SGHAT, CDR2 FQNNGV.

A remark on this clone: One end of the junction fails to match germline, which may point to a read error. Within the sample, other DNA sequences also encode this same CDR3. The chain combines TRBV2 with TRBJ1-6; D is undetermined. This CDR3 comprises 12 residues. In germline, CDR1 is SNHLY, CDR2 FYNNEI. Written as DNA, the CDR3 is TGTGCCAGCATTAATTATAATTCCCCCCTCCACTTT. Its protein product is CASINYNSPLHF.

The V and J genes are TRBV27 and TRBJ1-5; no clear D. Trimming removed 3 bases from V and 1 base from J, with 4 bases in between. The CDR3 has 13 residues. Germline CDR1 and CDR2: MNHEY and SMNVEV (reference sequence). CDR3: CASSFQSNQPQHF. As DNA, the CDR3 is TGTGCCAGCAGTTTTCAGAGCAATCAGCCCCAGCATTTT.

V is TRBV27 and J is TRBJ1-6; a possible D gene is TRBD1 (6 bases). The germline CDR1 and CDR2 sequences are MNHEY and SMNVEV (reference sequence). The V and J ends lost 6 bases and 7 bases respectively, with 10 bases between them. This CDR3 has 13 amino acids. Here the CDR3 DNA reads TGTGCCAGCAGACTCACAGGGAATTCACCCCTCCACTTT. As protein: CASRLTGNSPLHF.

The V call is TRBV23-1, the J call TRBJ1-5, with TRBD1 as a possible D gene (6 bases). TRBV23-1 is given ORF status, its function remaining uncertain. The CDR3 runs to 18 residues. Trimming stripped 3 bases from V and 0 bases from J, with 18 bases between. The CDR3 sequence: CASSHGGFPGDSNQPQHF. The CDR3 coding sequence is TGCGCCAGCAGTCACGGGGGGTTCCCAGGGGATAGCAATCAGCCCCAGCATTTT.

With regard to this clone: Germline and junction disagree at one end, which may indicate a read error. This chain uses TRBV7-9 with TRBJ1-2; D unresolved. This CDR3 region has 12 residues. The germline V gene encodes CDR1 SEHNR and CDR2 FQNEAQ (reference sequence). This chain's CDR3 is CSSSFDIYGYTF. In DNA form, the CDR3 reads TGTTCCAGCAGCTTCGACATCTACGGCTACACCTTC.

CDR3 DNA: TGTGCCAGCAGTTACGGTCCAGGGTATGGCTACACCTTC. Protein sequence: CASSYGPGYGYTF. The chain carries TRBV6-5 and TRBJ1-2; D is perhaps TRBD1 (5 bases). CDR1 is MNHEY, CDR2 SVGAGI, per germline. The V end lost 2 bases, the J end lost 5 bases, and 9 bases lay between the germline ends. The CDR3 has 13 amino acids.

The CDR3: CASSLGTSDSTDTQYF. Here the CDR3 DNA reads TGCGCCAGCAGCCTGGGGACTAGCGATAGCACAGATACGCAGTATTTT. The V call is TRBV4-1, the J call TRBJ2-3; 10 bases align to TRBD2. The CDR3 has 16 amino acids. Germline values: CDR1 MGHRA, CDR2 YSYEKL. Unmatched junction bases numbered 4, after V lost 4 bases and J lost 0 bases.

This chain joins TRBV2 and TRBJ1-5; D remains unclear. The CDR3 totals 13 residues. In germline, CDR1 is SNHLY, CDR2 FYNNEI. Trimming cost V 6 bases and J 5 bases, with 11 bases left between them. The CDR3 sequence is CASRDFRDQPQHF. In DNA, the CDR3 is TGTGCCAGCAGGGATTTCCGGGATCAGCCCCAGCATTTT.

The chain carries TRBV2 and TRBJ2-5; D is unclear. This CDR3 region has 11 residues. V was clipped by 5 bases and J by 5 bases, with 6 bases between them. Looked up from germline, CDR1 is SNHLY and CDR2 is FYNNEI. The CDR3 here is CASSQIETQYF. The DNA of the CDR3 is TGTGCCAGCAGTCAGATTGAGACCCAGTACTTC.

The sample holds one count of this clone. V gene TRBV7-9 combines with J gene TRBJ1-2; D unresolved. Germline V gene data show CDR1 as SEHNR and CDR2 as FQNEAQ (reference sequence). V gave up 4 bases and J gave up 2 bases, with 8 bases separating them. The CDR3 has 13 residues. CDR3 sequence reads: CASSSEINYGYTF. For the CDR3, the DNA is TGTGCCAGCAGCTCGGAGATAAACTATGGCTACACCTTC.

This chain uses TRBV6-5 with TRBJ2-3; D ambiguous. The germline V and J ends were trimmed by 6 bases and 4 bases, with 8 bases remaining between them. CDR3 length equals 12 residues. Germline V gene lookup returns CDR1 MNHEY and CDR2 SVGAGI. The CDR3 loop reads CASRAPPDTQYF. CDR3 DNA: TGTGCCAGCAGGGCCCCGCCAGATACGCAGTATTTT.

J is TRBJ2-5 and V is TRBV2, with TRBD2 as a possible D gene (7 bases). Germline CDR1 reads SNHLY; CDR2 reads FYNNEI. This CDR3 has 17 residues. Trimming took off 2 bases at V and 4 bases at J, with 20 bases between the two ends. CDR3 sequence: CASSEIGGRVLGETQYF. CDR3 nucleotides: TGTGCCAGCAGTGAAATCGGGGGGCGCGTATTAGGAGAGACCCAGTACTTC.

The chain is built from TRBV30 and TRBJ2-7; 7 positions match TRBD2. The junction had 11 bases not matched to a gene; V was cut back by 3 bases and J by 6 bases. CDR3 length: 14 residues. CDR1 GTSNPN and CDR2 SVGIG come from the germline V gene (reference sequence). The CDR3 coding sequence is TGTGCCTGGAGCGTATCGGGGGGAGGCGGCGAGCAGTACTTC. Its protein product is CAWSVSGGGGEQYF.